A single sample is the source of the 25 T cell receptor beta chains below, sequenced in a study of T cell responses to AZD1222 COVID-19 vaccine. Repertoires were generated with immunoSEQ multiplex PCR, while TCRdb's copy carries only in-frame clones and drops some. Among some 50,000 clones listed, 89% were seen once. Sequencing used peripheral blood, obtained 28 days after the second AZD1222 dose. These receptors all come from an adult who received the AZD1222 COVID-19 vaccine.

The chain joins TRBV5-1 to TRBJ1-1; D remains ambiguous. The V and J ends lost 0 bases and 5 bases respectively, with 14 bases between them. CDR1 is SGHRS and CDR2 is YFSETQ in the germline V gene. CDR3 size: 15 residues. CDR3 region: CASSLDGPGVTEAFF. The CDR3 DNA sequence: TGCGCCAGCAGCTTGGATGGACCAGGAGTGACTGAAGCTTTCTTT.

The J gene is TRBJ1-2, the V gene TRBV9; D gene ambiguous. The CDR3 runs 15 residues. V shed 0 bases and J shed 4 bases, with 13 bases lying between them. Per the germline V gene, CDR1 is SGDLS and CDR2 is YYNGEE. CDR3 amino acids: CASSVAPGPGYGYTF. DNA of the CDR3: TGTGCCAGCAGCGTAGCTCCCGGGCCAGGCTATGGCTACACCTTC.

The V call is TRBV2, the J call TRBJ1-1; D not certain. Germline lookup yields CDR1 SNHLY and CDR2 FYNNEI. V lost 3 bases, J lost 2 bases, and 10 bases lay in between. The CDR3 contains 14 residues. Here the CDR3 reads CASSESSLNTEAFF. The CDR3 nucleotides read TGTGCCAGCAGTGAGAGCAGCCTCAACACTGAAGCTTTCTTT.

V is TRBV19 and J is TRBJ2-2; D is tentatively TRBD1 or TRBD2 (5 bases each). Trimming left V 3 bases short and J 6 bases short, with 20 bases between. There are 17 residues in the CDR3. The germline V gene encodes CDR1 LNHDA and CDR2 SQIVND (reference sequence). The CDR3 reads CASSMWDAANQAGELFF. The DNA for the CDR3 is TGTGCCAGTAGTATGTGGGACGCGGCCAATCAAGCCGGGGAGCTGTTTTTT.

CDR3 in DNA: TGTGCCAGCAGCTTAGACCCAGACAGAAATTCACCCCTCCACTTT. Translating gives CASSLDPDRNSPLHF. V and J are TRBV7-2 and TRBJ1-6; D possibly corresponds to TRBD1 (5 bases). The CDR3 covers 15 residues. Between the trimmed V and J ends, which lost 1 base and 7 bases, there was a span of 11 bases. CDR1 and CDR2 (germline): SGHTA, FQGNSA.

In its sample, this clone was seen once. V and J are TRBV6-5 and TRBJ1-3; TRBD1 might be the D (5 bases). Germline V gene lookup returns CDR1 MNHEY and CDR2 SVGAGI. The V and J ends lost 2 bases and 0 bases respectively, with 8 bases between them. CDR3 length equals 15 residues. The CDR3 coding sequence is TGTGCCAGCAGTTACGCAGGGCGCTCTGGAAACACCATATATTTT. It encodes CASSYAGRSGNTIYF.

The chain has TRBV10-3 and TRBJ2-2; TRBD2 matches at 8 bases. The V gene end was trimmed by 2 bases and the J gene end by 1 base; junction bases not matched to a gene: 15. The CDR3 sequence is 20 residues long. In germline, CDR1 is ENHRY, CDR2 SYGVKD. CDR3 nucleotide sequence: TGTGCCATCAGTGAGAGTCCAGCGGGGGCCGAACCGGGGAACACCGGGGAGCTGTTTTTT. It yields the protein CAISESPAGAEPGNTGELFF.

This chain's CDR3 is CATAVSARRYGYTF. CDR3 nucleotides: TGTGCCACCGCAGTTTCAGCACGTAGATATGGCTACACCTTC. This chain links TRBV6-5 with TRBJ1-2; D gene uncertain. This CDR3 is 14 amino acids long. CDR1 MNHEY and CDR2 SVGAGI come from the germline V gene. V was pared by 10 bases and J by 5 bases, with 20 bases between.

The chain recombines TRBV9 with TRBJ1-2; D call uncertain. CDR3 length: 13 residues. V lost 4 bases and J lost 8, with 15 bases in between. Germline V CDR1 and CDR2: SGDLS, YYNGEE. This CDR3 is CASSLSGDKGYTF. For the CDR3, the DNA is TGTGCCAGCAGCCTGAGCGGGGATAAGGGCTACACCTTC.

The chain has TRBV4-2 and TRBJ1-5; maybe TRBD1 (5 bases). The CDR3 totals 19 residues. Per the germline V gene, CDR1 is LGHNA and CDR2 is YNFKEQ. Between the trimmed V and J ends, which lost 1 base and 0 bases, there was a span of 19 bases. The chain's CDR3 is CASSQAWVTARYSNQPQHF. The CDR3 nucleotides read TGTGCCAGCAGCCAAGCCTGGGTGACAGCACGGTATAGCAATCAGCCCCAGCATTTT.

The gene calls are TRBV6-5 and TRBJ1-2, with D hard to call. Trimming pared 2 bases from V and 1 base from J, leaving 11 bases between. The CDR3 length is 15 residues. The V gene's germline CDR1 is MNHEY and CDR2 SVGAGI. The CDR3 sequence: CASSYGRPNNYGYTF. CDR3 DNA: TGTGCCAGCAGTTACGGCAGACCAAATAACTATGGCTACACCTTC.

The chain joins TRBV3-1 (or the pseudogene TRBV3-2) to TRBJ2-2; no firm D call. V was pared by 3 bases and J by 7 bases, with 3 bases between. This CDR3 comprises 11 residues. Germline lookup yields CDR1 LGHDT and CDR2 YNNKEL (reference sequence). As DNA, the CDR3 is TGTGCCAGCAGCCAGCACGGGGAGCTGTTTTTT. Protein: CASSQHGELFF.

The chain couples TRBV3-1 (or the pseudogene TRBV3-2) to TRBJ1-1, with 9 bases that match TRBD1. Germline V gives CDR1 LGHDT, CDR2 YNNKEL (reference sequence). The CDR3 has 14 residues. Trimming removed 4 bases from V and 6 bases from J; junction bases left unmatched: 6. CDR3 bases: TGTGCCAGCAGCCGGGACAGGGAAGATCCTGAAGCTTTCTTT. Protein sequence: CASSRDREDPEAFF.

The chain has TRBV10-3 and TRBJ1-6; 7 bases agree with TRBD1. Per germline, CDR1 ENHRY and CDR2 SYGVKD. After removal of 2 bases from V and 6 bases from J, the junction contained 4 bases not matched to a gene. CDR3 length equals 15 residues. The CDR3 protein is CAISEGGQINSPLHF. As DNA, the CDR3 is TGTGCCATCAGTGAGGGGGGACAGATTAATTCACCCCTCCACTTT.

V usage is TRBV6-5 and J usage is TRBJ1-2; 9 bases fit TRBD1. Per germline, CDR1 MNHEY and CDR2 SVGAGI. The CDR3 runs 15 residues. The ends lost 4 bases at V and 5 bases at J; junction bases unmatched: 8. CDR3 loop: CASSFRDRVGYGYTF. In DNA, the CDR3 is TGTGCCAGCAGTTTCCGGGACAGGGTGGGATATGGCTACACCTTC.

The gene calls are TRBV29-1 and TRBJ1-2; D is ambiguous. CDR3 length: 13 amino acids. V lost 5 bases, J lost 7 bases, and 17 bases lay in between. Germline-derived CDR1 and CDR2 are SQVTM and ANQGSEA. CDR3 loop: CSVRSRMIGGYTF. In DNA form, the CDR3 reads TGCAGCGTTCGATCCCGGATGATTGGTGGCTACACCTTC.

V gene TRBV7-9 combines with J gene TRBJ2-1; tentative D call: TRBD2 (6 bases). CDR3 length: 14 amino acids. V shed 3 bases and J shed 0 bases, with 6 bases lying between them. The germline CDR1 and CDR2 sequences are SEHNR and FQNEAQ (reference sequence). The CDR3 DNA follows: TGTGCCAGCAGCTTCGGGGGCTCCTACAATGAGCAGTTCTTC. It encodes CASSFGGSYNEQFF.

In its sample, this clone was seen once. This sequence joins TRBV6-1 and TRBJ1-2; D ambiguous. Germline loops: CDR1 MNHNS, CDR2 SASEGT. The CDR3 length is 11 residues. Trimming removed 1 base at V and 4 bases at J, with 1 base between. Here the CDR3 DNA reads TGTGCCAGCAGTGAAGGCTATGGCTACACCTTC. Encoded protein: CASSEGYGYTF.

J is TRBJ2-1 and V is TRBV7-2; TRBD1 is a possible D gene (6 bases). V lost 5 bases, J lost 4 bases, and 6 bases lay in between. Germline V lookup: CDR1 SGHTA, CDR2 FQGNSA. CDR3 length equals 12 residues. CDR3 sequence reads: CASSRGYNEQFF. The CDR3 DNA follows: TGTGCCAGCAGCAGGGGGTACAATGAGCAGTTCTTC.

J is TRBJ1-2 and V is TRBV5-4; D remains ambiguous. V was clipped by 4 bases and J by 8 bases, with 15 bases between them. This CDR3 is 13 amino acids long. The V gene's germline CDR1 is SGHNT and CDR2 YYREEE (reference sequence). For the CDR3, the DNA is TGTGCCAGCAGCCCCAGCGGTTTTTTGGGCTACACCTTC. It translates to CASSPSGFLGYTF.

The J gene is TRBJ1-1, the V gene TRBV6-5, with D possibly being TRBD1 (6 bases). Per germline, CDR1 MNHEY and CDR2 SVGAGI. The ends were cut back, 5 bases at V and 0 bases at J, with 13 bases in the middle. This CDR3 has 15 amino acids. CDR3 in DNA: TGTGCCAGCAGTCGGGGACATTCTATGAACACTGAAGCTTTCTTT. Translated: CASSRGHSMNTEAFF.

The chain joins TRBV28 to TRBJ2-1, with TRBD2 as a possible D gene (5 bases). The CDR3 is made up of 15 amino acids. Germline V CDR1 and CDR2: MDHEN, SYDVKM. V was trimmed by 8 bases and J by 6 bases, leaving 20 bases between them. The CDR3 sequence is CASSGNGLTINEQFF. The CDR3 DNA is TGTGCCAGCTCGGGAAACGGGTTAACGATCAATGAGCAGTTCTTC.

The chain uses TRBV10-1 and TRBJ1-2; 9 positions agree with TRBD1. This CDR3 is built from 13 residues. J was trimmed by 6 bases and V by 6 bases; bases with no gene match: 5. Germline V gives CDR1 WNHNN, CDR2 SYGVQD (reference sequence). CDR3 region: CASSPDRGNGYTF. CDR3 sequence (DNA): TGCGCCAGCAGCCCGGACAGGGGCAATGGCTACACCTTC.

V is TRBV6-5 and J is TRBJ2-1; 11 bases are shared with TRBD2. CDR3 length: 15 residues. In germline, CDR1 is MNHEY, CDR2 SVGAGI. The ends lost 7 bases at V and 5 bases at J; junction bases unmatched: 7. CDR3 protein: CASKRGTSGNNEQFF. CDR3 sequence (DNA): TGTGCCAGCAAGCGAGGGACTAGCGGTAACAATGAGCAGTTCTTC.

The J gene is TRBJ2-7, the V gene TRBV7-9, with unresolved D. From germline, CDR1 is SEHNR and CDR2 FQNEAQ (reference sequence). There are 14 residues in the CDR3. The ends were cut back, 0 bases at V and 2 bases at J, with 8 bases in the middle. CDR3 protein: CASSLATDPYEQYF. The CDR3 coding sequence is TGTGCCAGCAGCTTAGCTACAGACCCCTACGAGCAGTACTTC.